This section outlines one TCR beta chain sequence together with its context. Living in about two dozen US areas, the participants were between roughly 18 and 89 years of age. Cohort allocation depended upon clinical history that participants reported. Recovery meant two consecutive negative NP/OP PCR tests, professional clearance, or resolved symptoms. The sample is drawn from a study of blood T cell repertoires in COVID-19. The authors' processing: Reference gene primer amplification in the assay estimated nucleated cell counts. Generated by immunoSEQ multiplex PCR, the TCRdb table keeps only in-frame clones and is missing some. That table gives V, J and clone size, and the DNA gave D and trimming. The data contain about 320,000 clones, roughly 87% of them seen just once; the ten biggest clones take up approximately 5.4%. What was sequenced was PBMCs or T cells enriched from blood (not recorded which). This clonotype was obtained from a woman between 25 and 40 years old who had recovered from COVID-19.

The CDR3 DNA reads TGTGCCAGCAGCTTAGATAGCGGGATAGGCCATGGCTACACCTTC. This gives the protein CASSLDSGIGHGYTF. V is TRBV7-9 and J is TRBJ1-2, with D unresolved. The germline gives CDR1 SEHNR, CDR2 FQNEAQ (reference sequence). The CDR3 consists of 15 residues. The V gene lost 1 base and the J gene lost 6 bases, with 15 bases spanning the gap.